What follows are 26 T cell receptor beta chains derived from one specimen sequenced in a study of regulatory T cells in long-lasting Graves disease. For TCR beta, libraries came from iRepertoire HTBI primers and Arm-PCR of CDR3 regions. MiXCR, applied by TCRdb to the multiplex PCR reads, yields one record per CDR3 protein. The sample shows 250,000 or so distinct CDR3 sequences, around 18% of them seen only once. Time point noted: newly diagnosed GD, antithyroid drugs for less than 3 months. PBMC-derived RNA was used for the TCR library. This sample also appeared in a second study, on T cells in Graves' hyperthyroidism and ophthalmopathy.

Here the sequenced sample was peripheral blood mononuclear cells (PBMCs), taken at new diagnosis, from a patient treated with antithyroid drugs. These receptors all come from a woman in her 30s with Graves disease.

This clonotype was seen many times. The chain has TRBV6-1 and TRBJ1-1; weak D call: TRBD1 (5 bases). Germline V gives CDR1 MNHNS, CDR2 SASEGT. The CDR3 has 13 amino acids. Trimming pared 4 bases from V and 4 bases from J, leaving 10 bases between. This CDR3 is CASSAGLVTEAFF. Here the CDR3 DNA reads TGTGCCAGCAGTGCAGGGCTAGTCACTGAAGCTTTCTTT.

Ten or more counts support this clonotype. The chain recombines TRBV20-1 with TRBJ1-4; no firm D call. Per germline, CDR1 DFQATT and CDR2 SNEGSKA (reference sequence). V lost 6 bases and J lost 8, with 7 bases in between. The CDR3 spans 10 residues. CDR3 in DNA: TGCAGTGCCCCACGCGAAAAACTGTTTTTT. Encoded protein: CSAPREKLFF.

This chain joins TRBV2 and TRBJ1-5; D unresolved. Germline values: CDR1 SNHLY, CDR2 FYNNEI. V shed 0 bases and J shed 7 bases, with 7 bases lying between them. The CDR3 length is 13 residues. Here the CDR3 DNA reads TGTGCCAGCAGTGAAGCGGCATTACAGCCCCAGCATTTT. The encoded protein is CASSEAALQPQHF.

CDR3 sequence (DNA): TGTGCCACCCAGTCCTCGGGACTCCAGTACTTC. Protein: CATQSSGLQYF. The chain links TRBV6-1 to TRBJ2-7, with D possibly matching TRBD2 (6 bases). Trimming stripped 10 bases from V and 10 bases from J, with 17 bases between. The germline V gene has CDR1 MNHNS and CDR2 SASEGT. This CDR3 is 11 amino acids long.

On this clonotype itself: A clone one base away is much larger, so this may be a read error. CDR3 nucleotides: TGTGCCAGTAGTATAGACCCTTCGGGGGGGCAGTACTTC. This sequence encodes CASSIDPSGGQYF. The chain combines TRBV19 with TRBJ2-3, with 7 bases aligning to TRBD2. The better agreement between TRBJ2-7 and the DNA end casts doubt on the J call. Germline loops: CDR1 LNHDA, CDR2 SQIVND (reference sequence). This CDR3 has 13 residues.

The table lists this clonotype with many counts. This chain joins TRBV29-1 and TRBJ2-3; D perhaps matches TRBD2 (5 bases). Germline values: CDR1 SQVTM, CDR2 ANQGSEA. This CDR3 spans 13 amino acids. Trimming took off 4 bases at V and 4 bases at J, with 12 bases between the two ends. CDR3 residues: CSVGEGLADTQYF. In nucleotides, the CDR3 is TGCAGCGTTGGCGAGGGTCTCGCAGATACGCAGTATTTT.

This clonotype was recorded a few times. A far larger clone is a single base away, which makes a read error likely. The chain has TRBV2 and TRBJ2-3; either TRBD1 or TRBD2 may fit D (5 bases each). Germline-derived CDR1 and CDR2 are SNHLY and FYNNEI. The CDR3 is 15 amino acids. The DNA of the CDR3 is TGTGCCAGCAGTTTATCGATCTCTAGCACAGGTACGCAGTATTTT. Amino acid sequence: CASSLSISSTGTQYF.

This clonotype was picked up a small number of times. The chain combines TRBV5-1 with TRBJ1-4, with D maybe TRBD1 (6 bases). Trimming took 4 bases from V and 4 from J, leaving 14 bases between them. Germline V gene data show CDR1 as SGHRS and CDR2 as YFSETQ. The CDR3 contains 15 residues. The CDR3 DNA follows: TGCGCCAGCAGCCCGGGCAGGGGCGATAATGAAAAACTGTTTTTT. It yields the protein CASSPGRGDNEKLFF.

At least ten counts were recorded for this clonotype. The chain carries TRBV12-3 or TRBV12-4 and TRBJ1-2, with 10 nucleotides matching TRBD1. The length of the CDR3 is 15 residues. V lost 6 bases to trimming and J lost 8 bases; unmatched junction nucleotides: 12. For the CDR3, the DNA is TGTGCCAGCAGCAACTTAACCGGGACAGGGGACGGCTACACCTTC. Its protein product is CASSNLTGTGDGYTF.

This clonotype was counted many times. The genes are TRBV29-1 and TRBJ1-1; D not certain. The length of the CDR3 is 12 residues. Germline V gene data show CDR1 as SQVTM and CDR2 as ANQGSEA. V lost 7 bases to trimming and J lost 6 bases, with 15 bases between them. DNA of the CDR3: TGCAGCGGGCTGGAGATTGACGCTGAAGCTTTCTTT. This gives the protein CSGLEIDAEAFF.

The sample holds many counts of this clonotype. The V call is TRBV11-2, the J call TRBJ1-1; D possibly corresponds to TRBD1 (5 bases). The CDR3 totals 15 residues. V lost 0 bases to trimming and J lost 11 bases, with 19 bases between them. From germline, CDR1 is SGHAT and CDR2 FQNNGV. CDR3 region: CASSLDLVGLRDAFF. For the CDR3, the DNA is TGTGCCAGCAGCTTAGACCTCGTCGGTCTCCGGGACGCTTTCTTT.

This clonotype was recorded a few times. V is TRBV2 and J is TRBJ1-2, with 9 bases lining up with TRBD1. The CDR3 is 16 residues long. Trimming at V came to 2 bases and at J to 7 bases, leaving 11 bases not matched to a gene. From germline, CDR1 is SNHLY and CDR2 FYNNEI. CDR3 sequence (DNA): TGTGCCAGCAGTGAAATCCAAGGGACAGGGAGAATTGGCTACACCTTC. Its protein is CASSEIQGTGRIGYTF.

In this sample, this clonotype turned up many times. The gene calls are TRBV10-2 and TRBJ1-5; D may be TRBD1 (6 bases). Germline V gives CDR1 WSHSY, CDR2 SAAADI. The CDR3 covers 14 residues. V lost 2 bases to trimming and J lost 5 bases, with 10 bases between them. The CDR3 protein is CASSEQGRHQPQHF. In DNA, the CDR3 is TGCGCCAGCAGTGAGCAGGGGAGGCATCAGCCCCAGCATTTT.

Remarks on this clonotype: Since a far larger clone is one base different, this is likely a read error. V usage is TRBV9 and J usage is TRBJ2-1; TRBD2 agrees at 7 bases. The germline V gene encodes CDR1 SGDLS and CDR2 YYNGEE. There are 17 residues in the CDR3. CDR3 protein: CASSQVIGGSSYNEQLF. In DNA form, the CDR3 reads TGTGCCAGCAGCCAAGTTATCGGGGGGAGCTCCTACAATGAGCAGCTCTTC.

This clonotype has at least ten counts. The DNA of the CDR3 is TGTGCCAGCTCACGTGGGGACGGTAATAATTCACCCCTCCACTTT. Protein product: CASSRGDGNNSPLHF. The chain combines TRBV18 with TRBJ1-6; D may be TRBD1 (5 bases). CDR3 length: 15 amino acids. The germline V gene has CDR1 KGHSH and CDR2 LQKENI. The ends were cut back, 4 bases at V and 5 bases at J, with 12 bases in the middle. Filled out from reference TRBV18 and TRBJ1-6, the complete variable domain reads NAGVMQNPRHLVRRRGQEARLRCSPMKGHSHVYWYRQLPEEGLKFMVYLQKENIIDESGMPKERFSAEFPKEGPSILRIQQVVRGDSAAYFCASSRGDGNNSPLHFGNGTRLTVT.

This clonotype was recorded a few times. The chain links TRBV19 to TRBJ2-5; D is tentatively TRBD1 or TRBD2 (5 bases each). V gave up 8 bases and J gave up 5 bases, with 9 bases separating them. This CDR3 region has 11 residues. In germline, CDR1 is LNHDA, CDR2 SQIVND (reference sequence). DNA of the CDR3: TGTGCCAGTGGGGGTTTGGAGACCCAGTACTTC. Translation: CASGGLETQYF.

This clonotype was observed many times. The chain links TRBV19 to TRBJ1-2; 8 bases match TRBD1. J gave up 5 bases and V 3 bases, and 8 bases lay outside the gene matches. The germline CDR1 and CDR2 sequences are LNHDA and SQIVND (reference sequence). This CDR3 has 15 residues. CDR3: CASSIEGQGRYGYTF. As DNA, the CDR3 is TGTGCCAGTAGTATCGAAGGACAGGGACGTTATGGCTACACCTTC.

The chain recombines TRBV3-1 with TRBJ2-5, with TRBD2 matching over 10 bases. The germline gives CDR1 LGHDT, CDR2 YNNKEL (reference sequence). The V gene end was trimmed by 4 bases and the J gene end by 6 bases; junction bases not matched to a gene: 8. This CDR3 spans 15 amino acids. CDR3 in amino acids: CASSLTSGNLKTQYF. As DNA, the CDR3 is TGTGCCAGCAGCCTCACTAGCGGGAATTTGAAGACCCAGTACTTC.

In its sample, this clonotype was seen many times. The chain joins TRBV12-3 or TRBV12-4 to TRBJ2-7; tentatively, D is TRBD2 (5 bases). The CDR3 loop spans 13 amino acids. Trimming left V 6 bases short and J 3 bases short, with 12 bases between. This chain's CDR3 is CASSLRTFYEQYF. In nucleotides, the CDR3 is TGTGCCAGCAGCTTGAGGACTTTCTACGAGCAGTACTTC.

This clonotype was observed at least ten times. This chain joins TRBV3-1 and TRBJ1-4; D remains unclear. In germline, CDR1 is LGHDT, CDR2 YNNKEL (reference sequence). CDR3 length equals 12 residues. V lost 1 base, J lost 6 bases, and 3 bases lay in between. CDR3 nucleotide sequence: TGTGCCAGCAGCCAAGGGGATGAAAAACTGTTTTTT. It translates to CASSQGDEKLFF.

In its sample, this clonotype was seen many times. V gene TRBV7-3 combines with J gene TRBJ2-3; 7 bases fit TRBD1. This CDR3 has 14 residues. Germline loops: CDR1 SGHTA, CDR2 FQGTGA. V lost 5 bases to trimming and J lost 4 bases; unmatched junction nucleotides: 6. The CDR3 region has the DNA TGTGCCAGCAGCGACAGGGTGGGCCCAGATACGCAGTATTTT. Amino acids: CASSDRVGPDTQYF. Filled out from reference TRBV7-3 and TRBJ2-3, the complete variable domain reads GAGVSQTPSNKVTEKGKYVELRCDPISGHTALYWYRQSLGQGPEFLIYFQGTGAADDSGLPNDRFFAVRPEGSVSTLKIQRTERGDSAVYLCASSDRVGPDTQYFGPGTRLTVL.

This chain uses TRBV5-1 with TRBJ1-2, with D possibly TRBD1 on 5 matching bases. This CDR3 is 13 amino acids long. V lost 0 bases and J lost 8, with 11 bases in between. CDR1 and CDR2 from the germline V gene are SGHRS and YFSETQ. The CDR3 spells CASSLGQQLGYTF. In nucleotides, the CDR3 is TGCGCCAGCAGCTTGGGACAGCAATTGGGCTACACCTTC.

Many counts were recorded for this clonotype. The gene calls are TRBV7-2 and TRBJ2-1; D gene unclear. The CDR3 totals 16 residues. Trimming removed 5 bases at V and 5 bases at J, with 19 bases between. Germline V gene lookup returns CDR1 SGHTA and CDR2 FQGNSA. CDR3 DNA: TGTGCCAGCAGCATGGGTATTTCGATGAAAGACAATGAGCAGTTCTTC. It codes for CASSMGISMKDNEQFF.

V is TRBV27 and J is TRBJ1-2; 9 bases line up with TRBD1. Germline CDR1 and CDR2: MNHEY and SMNVEV (reference sequence). The CDR3 sequence is 13 residues long. J lost 10 bases, V lost 4 bases, and 7 bases had no gene match. The CDR3 protein is CASSSGQGVLYTF. DNA of the CDR3: TGTGCCAGCAGTTCGGGACAGGGTGTTCTCTACACCTTC.

In this sample, this clonotype turned up many times. One end of the junction is discordant with germline, which a read error may explain. The chain recombines TRBV5-5 with TRBJ1-1; TRBD1 matches at 7 bases. CDR3 length: 14 residues. Germline CDR1 reads SGHKS; CDR2 reads YYEKEE (reference sequence). In DNA, the CDR3 is TGCGCCAGCAGCGCGGGACAGATGAACACTGAAGCTTTCTTT. It codes for CASSAGQMNTEAFF.

This clonotype occurred many times. V is TRBV5-5 and J is TRBJ1-6; TRBD1 aligns across 7 bases. Germline assignment: CDR1 SGHKS and CDR2 YYEKEE (reference sequence). The CDR3 contains 15 residues. With 0 bases clipped from V and 7 bases from J, the junction kept 4 bases outside the gene matches. The CDR3 is CASSLDGRGNSPLHF. For the CDR3, the DNA is TGTGCCAGCAGCTTGGATGGCAGGGGGAATTCACCCCTCCACTTT.